This T cell receptor (beta chain) was identified during a study of spatial heterogeneity in lung cancer. The presence of a unique molecular identifier marked each TCR cDNA molecule. A single record per CDR3 protein comes from TCRdb applying MiXCR to the 5' RACE reads. The sample has approximately 92,000 distinct CDR3 sequences; less than 15% are singletons. CDR1 is MDHEN and CDR2 is SYDVKM in the germline V gene. The junction had 9 bases not matched to a gene; V was cut back by 8 bases and J by 2 bases. This CDR3 spans 15 amino acids. The time point denotes: sample taken at primary tumor resection. The donors, around 72 patients with untreated early-stage non-small cell lung cancer, provided the samples.

The TCR sequence derives from a male donor with early-stage non-small cell lung cancer. The sample here was PBMCs, taken at surgery. The rearrangement uses TRBV28 and TRBJ2-3, with TRBD2 matching 8 bases. DNA of the CDR3: TGTGCCAGCCGAGCGGGAGAGGGGCCCACAGATACGCAGTATTTT. This encodes CASRAGEGPTDTQYF.